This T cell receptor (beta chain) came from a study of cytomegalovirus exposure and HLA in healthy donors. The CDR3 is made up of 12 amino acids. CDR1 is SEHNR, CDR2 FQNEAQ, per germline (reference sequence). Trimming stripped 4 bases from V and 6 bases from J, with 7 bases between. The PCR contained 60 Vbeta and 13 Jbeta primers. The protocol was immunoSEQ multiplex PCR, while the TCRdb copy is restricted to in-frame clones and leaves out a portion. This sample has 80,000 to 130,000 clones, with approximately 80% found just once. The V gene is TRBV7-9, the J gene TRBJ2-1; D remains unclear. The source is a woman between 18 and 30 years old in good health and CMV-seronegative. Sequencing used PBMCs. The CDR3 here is CASSSVLNEQFF. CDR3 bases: TGTGCCAGCAGCTCCGTTCTCAATGAGCAGTTCTTC.